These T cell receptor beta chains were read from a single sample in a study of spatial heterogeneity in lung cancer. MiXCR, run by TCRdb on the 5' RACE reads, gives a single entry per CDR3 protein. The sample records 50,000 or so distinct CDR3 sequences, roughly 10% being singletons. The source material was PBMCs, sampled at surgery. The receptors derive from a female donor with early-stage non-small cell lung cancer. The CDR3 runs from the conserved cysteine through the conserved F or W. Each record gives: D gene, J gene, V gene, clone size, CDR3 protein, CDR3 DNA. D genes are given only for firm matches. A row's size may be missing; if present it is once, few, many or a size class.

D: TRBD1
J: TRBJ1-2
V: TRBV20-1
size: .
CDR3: CSVMGDSRDYGYTF
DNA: TGCAGTGTAATGGGGGACAGTAGGGACTATGGCTACACCTTC

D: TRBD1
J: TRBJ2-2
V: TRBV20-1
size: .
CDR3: CSARDTLDRVNTGELFF
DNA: TGCAGTGCTAGAGATACCCTCGACAGGGTGAACACCGGGGAGCTGTTTTTT

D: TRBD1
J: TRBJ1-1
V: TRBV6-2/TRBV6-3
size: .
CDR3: CASSYGGTGITEAFF
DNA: TGTGCCAGCAGTTACGGGGGGACAGGGATCACTGAAGCTTTCTTT

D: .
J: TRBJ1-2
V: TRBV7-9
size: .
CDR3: CASSPDTNLYGYTF
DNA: TGTGCCAGCAGCCCGGACACAAATCTTTACGGCTACACCTTC

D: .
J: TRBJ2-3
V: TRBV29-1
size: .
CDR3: CSVNFGDTQYF
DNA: TGCAGCGTAAACTTCGGAGATACGCAGTATTTT

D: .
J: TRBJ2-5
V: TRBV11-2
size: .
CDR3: CASSLGQLETQYF
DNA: TGTGCCAGCAGCTTAGGGCAGTTAGAGACCCAGTACTTC

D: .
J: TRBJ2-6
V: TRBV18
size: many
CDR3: CASSPVRADSSGANVLTF
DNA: TGTGCCAGCTCACCAGTCCGTGCAGATAGCTCTGGGGCCAACGTCCTGACTTTC

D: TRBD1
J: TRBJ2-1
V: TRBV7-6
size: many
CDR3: CASSLSRARDSLNEQFF
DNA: TGTGCCAGCAGCTTATCCCGAGCCCGGGACAGCCTCAATGAGCAGTTCTTC

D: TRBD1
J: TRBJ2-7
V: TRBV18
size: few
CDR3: CASSPPGQGKYEQYF
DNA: TGTGCCAGCTCACCTCCCGGACAGGGAAAGTACGAGCAGTACTTC

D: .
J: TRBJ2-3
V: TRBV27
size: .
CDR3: CASSEEQGDTQYF
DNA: TGTGCCAGCAGTGAAGAACAGGGTGATACGCAGTATTTT

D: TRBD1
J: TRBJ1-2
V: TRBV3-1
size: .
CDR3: CASRPATGDGYGYTF
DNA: TGTGCCAGCAGACCAGCTACAGGGGACGGCTATGGCTACACCTTC

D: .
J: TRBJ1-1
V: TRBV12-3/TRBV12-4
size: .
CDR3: CASRARAGNTEAFF
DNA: TGTGCCAGCAGAGCTCGGGCCGGGAACACTGAAGCTTTCTTT

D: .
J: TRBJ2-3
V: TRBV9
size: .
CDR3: CASSTDYTDTQYF
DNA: TGTGCCAGCAGTACGGACTACACAGATACGCAGTATTTT

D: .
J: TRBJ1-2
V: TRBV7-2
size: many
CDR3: CASSLGGPYGYTF
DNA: TGTGCCAGCAGCTTAGGCGGGCCCTATGGCTACACCTTC

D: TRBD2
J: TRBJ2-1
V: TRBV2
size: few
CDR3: CASREGLADYNEQFF
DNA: TGTGCCAGCAGGGAGGGACTAGCGGACTACAATGAGCAGTTCTTC

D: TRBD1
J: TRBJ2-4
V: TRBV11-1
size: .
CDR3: CASSLHEDRVKNIQYF
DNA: TGTGCCAGCAGCTTACACGAGGACAGGGTCAAAAACATTCAGTACTTC

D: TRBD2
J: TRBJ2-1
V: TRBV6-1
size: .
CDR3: CASSEFGGFRTNEQFF
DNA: TGTGCCAGCAGTGAATTCGGGGGGTTCAGGACAAATGAGCAGTTCTTC

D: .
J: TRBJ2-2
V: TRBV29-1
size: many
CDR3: CSAGTSGTGELFF
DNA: TGCAGCGCTGGGACATCGGGCACCGGGGAGCTGTTTTTT

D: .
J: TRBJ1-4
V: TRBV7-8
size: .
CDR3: CASSLVGGDNEKLFF
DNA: TGTGCCAGCAGCTTAGTGGGAGGAGATAATGAAAAACTGTTTTTT

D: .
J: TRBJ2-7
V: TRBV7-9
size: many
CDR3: CASSGGGDSYEQYF
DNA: TGTGCCAGCAGCGGGGGGGGCGACTCCTACGAGCAGTACTTC

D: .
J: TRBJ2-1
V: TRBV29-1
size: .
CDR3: CSVEEPVKEPFF
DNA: TGCAGCGTTGAAGAGCCAGTCAAAGAACCGTTCTTC

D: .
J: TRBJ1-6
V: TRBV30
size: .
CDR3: CAGRGTGSYNSPLHF
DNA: TGTGCCGGGAGGGGAACGGGCTCCTATAATTCACCCCTCCACTTT

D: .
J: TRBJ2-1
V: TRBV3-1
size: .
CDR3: CASSQEVGRAAYNEQFF
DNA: TGTGCCAGCAGCCAAGAAGTGGGCAGGGCCGCCTACAATGAGCAGTTCTTC

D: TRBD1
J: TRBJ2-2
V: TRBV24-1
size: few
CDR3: CATSENRQGFAGELFF
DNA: TGTGCCACCAGTGAGAACAGACAGGGATTTGCCGGGGAGCTGTTTTTT

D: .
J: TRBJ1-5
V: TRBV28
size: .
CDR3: CASSLPQGSYQPQHF
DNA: TGTGCCAGCAGTTTACCACAGGGAAGTTACCAGCCCCAGCATTTT

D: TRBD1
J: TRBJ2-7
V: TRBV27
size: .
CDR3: CASSLQGAQKQYF
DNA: TGTGCCAGCAGTTTACAGGGGGCCCAGAAGCAGTACTTC

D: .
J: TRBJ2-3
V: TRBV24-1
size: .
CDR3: CAAGGRLSSTDTQYF
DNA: TGTGCCGCTGGGGGGAGGCTCTCTAGCACAGATACGCAGTATTTT

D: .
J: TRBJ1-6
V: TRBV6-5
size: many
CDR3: CASSYWQSNSPLHF
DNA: TGTGCCAGCAGTTACTGGCAGAGTAATTCACCCCTCCACTTT

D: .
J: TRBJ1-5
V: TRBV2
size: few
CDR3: CASSAPTALSQPQHF
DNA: TGTGCCAGCAGTGCCCCGACAGCCCTGAGCCAGCCCCAGCATTTT

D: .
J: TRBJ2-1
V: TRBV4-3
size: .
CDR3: CASSQGTGRGEQFF
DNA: TGCGCCAGCAGCCAAGGCACAGGGAGGGGTGAGCAGTTCTTC

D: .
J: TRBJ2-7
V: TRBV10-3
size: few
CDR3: CAISGTLLGGPYEQYF
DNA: TGTGCCATCAGTGGGACACTCTTGGGGGGGCCCTACGAGCAGTACTTC